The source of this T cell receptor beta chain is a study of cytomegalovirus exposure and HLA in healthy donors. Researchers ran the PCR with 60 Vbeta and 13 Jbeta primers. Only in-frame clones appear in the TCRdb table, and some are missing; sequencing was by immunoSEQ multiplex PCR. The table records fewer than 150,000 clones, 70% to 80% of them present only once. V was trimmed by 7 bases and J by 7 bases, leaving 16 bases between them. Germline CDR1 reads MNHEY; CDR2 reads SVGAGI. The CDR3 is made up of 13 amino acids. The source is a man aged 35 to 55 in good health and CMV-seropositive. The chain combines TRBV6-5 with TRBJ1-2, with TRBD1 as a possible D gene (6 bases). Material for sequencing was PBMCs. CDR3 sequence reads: CASMQGLGTGYTF. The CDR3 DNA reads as TGTGCCAGCATGCAGGGGCTAGGAACTGGCTACACCTTC.